This T cell receptor beta chain was identified in a study of identical twins. Points from the study as a whole: Findings depended on cross-sectional statistics rather than tracking the same donors.

This clonotype was detected only a few times. Its specificity is unknown. Template switching created a universal primer site, and the cDNA included unique molecular identifiers. TCRdb fed the 5' RACE reads into MiXCR, producing one record per CDR3 protein. Among a few hundred thousand distinct CDR3 sequences listed, just under 10% were seen once. This CDR3 has 15 amino acids. Germline V lookup: CDR1 SEHNR, CDR2 FQNEAQ (reference sequence). Trimming removed 5 bases at V and 6 bases at J, with 18 bases between. The data also belong to a second study, concerning yellow fever vaccine responses in identical twins.

Sequencing input: PBMCs. The chain uses TRBV7-9 and TRBJ2-3, with D possibly matching TRBD1 (6 bases). The receptor's source is a young woman in good health. In DNA, the CDR3 is TGTGCCAGCAGCCCCCGGGACAAGGGCAGGGATACGCAGTATTTT. Its translation: CASSPRDKGRDTQYF.